One sample yielded the 32 T cell receptor beta chains listed below, sequenced in a study of blood T cell repertoires in COVID-19. Clones were sequenced by immunoSEQ multiplex PCR, and TCRdb holds only the in-frame ones, with some missing. Among around 150,000 clones, about nine tenths were seen once, and the ten largest hold about 4.2%. The sequencing input was peripheral blood. These receptors were obtained from an older woman with active or convalescent COVID-19.

The chain combines TRBV5-5 with TRBJ2-3, with TRBD2 matching over 11 bases. This CDR3 spans 17 amino acids. Germline CDR1 reads SGHKS; CDR2 reads YYEKEE (reference sequence). Trimming took 4 bases from V and 3 from J; bases not matched to a gene: 10. The CDR3 nucleotides read TGTGCCAGCAGCCCCTGGGGGGTAGCGGGGGGGACAGATACGCAGTATTTT. Its protein is CASSPWGVAGGTDTQYF.

The V and J genes are TRBV2 and TRBJ2-7; perhaps TRBD2 as D (5 bases). CDR1 is SNHLY and CDR2 is FYNNEI in the germline V gene. The CDR3 length is 13 residues. V lost 7 bases to trimming and J lost 0 bases, with 10 bases between them. This CDR3 reads CASKSGSSYEQYF. CDR3 DNA sequence: TGTGCCAGCAAATCGGGGAGCTCCTACGAGCAGTACTTC.

The gene calls are TRBV6-2 or TRBV6-3 and TRBJ2-5, with D maybe TRBD2 (6 bases). The CDR3 consists of 16 residues. Germline CDR1 MNHEY, CDR2 SVGEGT. Trimming left V 4 bases short and J 3 bases short, with 18 bases between. CDR3 region: CASSSYLRLEEETQYF. In DNA form, the CDR3 reads TGTGCCAGCAGTTCCTACCTCAGACTAGAAGAAGAGACCCAGTACTTC.

J is TRBJ2-3 and V is TRBV11-2; 11 nucleotides match TRBD2. This CDR3 spans 17 amino acids. The junction had 8 bases not matched to a gene; V was cut back by 6 bases and J by 0 bases. Germline V CDR1 and CDR2: SGHAT, FQNNGV. The CDR3 DNA reads TGTGCCAGCAGATCCCTCCGACTAGCGGGAAGCACAGATACGCAGTATTTT. It specifies CASRSLRLAGSTDTQYF. Full variable domain (rest looked up from reference TRBV11-2 and TRBJ2-3): EAGVAQSPRYKIIEKRQSVAFWCNPISGHATLYWYQQILGQGPKLLIQFQNNGVVDDSQLPKDRFSAERLKGVDSTLKIQPAKLEDSAVYLCASRSLRLAGSTDTQYFGPGTRLTVL.

This chain links TRBV6-5 with TRBJ2-5; D gene unclear. Trimming shortened V by 2 bases and J by 5 bases, and 9 bases separated the two germline ends. From germline, CDR1 is MNHEY and CDR2 SVGAGI. CDR3 length: 13 amino acids. The DNA of the CDR3 is TGTGCCAGCAGTTACCCAGCGTCTGAGACCCAGTACTTC. This translates into CASSYPASETQYF.

Here the CDR3 reads CASSYSAGFSTEAFF. CDR3 sequence (DNA): TGTGCCAGCAGTTACTCGGCAGGGTTCAGCACTGAAGCTTTCTTT. The chain uses TRBV6-5 and TRBJ1-1, with a possible D match to TRBD1 (5 bases). The CDR3 covers 15 residues. V gave up 0 bases and J gave up 4 bases, with 12 bases separating them. Per germline, CDR1 MNHEY and CDR2 SVGAGI.

This chain links TRBV7-9 with TRBJ1-2; TRBD1 aligns across 8 bases. This CDR3 is built from 15 residues. Germline V lookup: CDR1 SEHNR, CDR2 FQNEAQ (reference sequence). Losses at the gene ends were 7 bases for V and 2 bases for J; bases not matched to a gene: 9. The CDR3 sequence: CASILGQGGNYGYTF. CDR3 sequence (DNA): TGTGCCAGCATCCTAGGACAGGGCGGGAACTATGGCTACACCTTC.

V is TRBV6-2 or TRBV6-3 and J is TRBJ1-1; D is possibly TRBD1 (5 bases). This CDR3 region has 13 residues. With 3 bases removed from V and 8 bases from J, the gap between germline ends came to 13 bases. The germline V gene has CDR1 MNHEY and CDR2 SVGEGT. CDR3 in DNA: TGTGCCAGCAGTTATATCCCAGGGCAAGAAGCTTTCTTT. This translates into CASSYIPGQEAFF.

This rearrangement joins TRBV18 to TRBJ1-3, with 9 positions matching TRBD1. J gave up 3 bases and V 3 bases, and 3 bases lay outside the gene matches. CDR1 and CDR2 (germline): KGHSH, LQKENI. This CDR3 comprises 15 residues. CDR3 in DNA: TGTGCCAGCTCACCGGGACAGGGAGGTGGAAACACCATATATTTT. It codes for CASSPGQGGGNTIYF.

The chain combines TRBV5-1 with TRBJ2-3; tentatively, D is TRBD2 (6 bases). Germline CDR1 and CDR2: SGHRS and YFSETQ. The CDR3 contains 15 residues. Between the trimmed V and J ends, which lost 3 bases and 4 bases, there was a span of 15 bases. The CDR3 coding sequence is TGCGCCAGCAGCTGGGTGGGGGGTAGCTCAGATACGCAGTATTTT. Amino acid sequence: CASSWVGGSSDTQYF.

The gene calls are TRBV5-1 and TRBJ2-5; 14 bases map to TRBD2. CDR1 SGHRS and CDR2 YFSETQ come from the germline V gene. V shed 4 bases, J shed 4 bases, and the junction held 6 bases outside the gene matches. CDR3 length equals 16 residues. The CDR3 loop reads CASSKGTSGGLETQYF. CDR3 sequence (DNA): TGCGCCAGCAGCAAAGGGACTAGCGGGGGTTTAGAGACCCAGTACTTC.

This chain links TRBV18 with TRBJ2-7; a possible D gene is TRBD1 (5 bases). The germline V gene has CDR1 KGHSH and CDR2 LQKENI. The CDR3 is 17 residues long. V lost 2 bases and J lost 0, with 17 bases in between. CDR3 coding DNA: TGTGCCAGCTCACCATCATCGCCCGACAGTAGCTCCTACGAGCAGTACTTC. This encodes CASSPSSPDSSSYEQYF.

The V call is TRBV7-9, the J call TRBJ1-2; D is unresolved. Looked up from germline, CDR1 is SEHNR and CDR2 is FQNEAQ (reference sequence). V lost 5 bases and J 4 bases, leaving 11 bases between the germline ends. CDR3 length: 13 amino acids. The CDR3 DNA reads as TGTGCCAGCAGCCAAGAGCTGTCCTATGGCTACACCTTC. Its protein product is CASSQELSYGYTF.

This clone came up many times. The gene calls are TRBV4-1 and TRBJ2-5; 7 bases align to TRBD1. J lost 8 bases, V lost 2 bases, and 11 bases had no gene match. Per germline, CDR1 MGHRA and CDR2 YSYEKL. The CDR3 has 15 amino acids. CDR3 loop: CASSQRTGLYETQYF. CDR3 nucleotide sequence: TGCGCCAGCAGCCAACGGACAGGCCTTTATGAAACCCAGTACTTC.

The sample holds one count of this clone. This sequence joins TRBV19 and TRBJ1-2; D may be TRBD1 (5 bases). The germline CDR1 and CDR2 sequences are LNHDA and SQIVND (reference sequence). The CDR3 sequence is 17 residues long. Deletions cut 7 bases from V and 4 bases from J, with 25 bases between. In DNA form, the CDR3 reads TGTGCCAGTATCTTCCTCTTGGCGGCGGGGCCGACCTATGGCTACACCTTC. Protein product: CASIFLLAAGPTYGYTF.

J is TRBJ1-1 and V is TRBV9; D unresolved. Per the germline V gene, CDR1 is SGDLS and CDR2 is YYNGEE. V was cut by 3 bases and J by 4 bases, with 10 bases left in between. CDR3 length: 13 amino acids. In DNA, the CDR3 is TGTGCCAGCAGCGCCCCGGGTCCCACTGAAGCTTTCTTT. Amino acid sequence: CASSAPGPTEAFF.

V and J are TRBV12-3 or TRBV12-4 and TRBJ2-2; D is undetermined. The CDR3 totals 12 residues. V shed 9 bases and J shed 1 base, with 6 bases lying between them. CDR3 bases: TGTGCCAGTAACAGGAACACCGGGGAGCTGTTTTTT. Translation gives CASNRNTGELFF.

The chain recombines TRBV7-3 with TRBJ2-3; D possibly corresponds to TRBD1 (5 bases). The CDR3 is 13 residues long. Germline V CDR1 and CDR2: SGHTA, FQGTGA. Trimming shortened V by 5 bases and J by 4 bases, and 10 bases separated the two germline ends. The CDR3 sequence is CASSIGHSDTQYF. CDR3 nucleotides: TGTGCCAGCAGCATTGGACACTCAGATACGCAGTATTTT.

This rearrangement joins TRBV19 to TRBJ2-7; D is perhaps TRBD2 (5 bases). The germline V and J ends were trimmed by 5 bases and 0 bases, with 8 bases remaining between them. CDR3 length: 13 residues. Germline V CDR1 and CDR2: LNHDA, SQIVND (reference sequence). The CDR3 DNA is TGTGCCAGTAGTCCCCGGGACTCCTACGAGCAGTACTTC. This gives the protein CASSPRDSYEQYF.

The chain couples TRBV5-4 to TRBJ1-2, with TRBD1 matching over 9 bases. Germline trimming cut 0 bases from V and 7 bases from J; bases unmatched to any gene: 4. Germline V gives CDR1 SGHNT, CDR2 YYREEE (reference sequence). CDR3 length equals 14 residues. This CDR3 reads CASSLGDRVRGYTF. The CDR3 DNA follows: TGTGCCAGCAGCTTGGGGGACAGGGTACGTGGCTACACCTTC.

This chain connects TRBV2 to TRBJ2-3, with 8 bases identical to TRBD2. The germline V gene has CDR1 SNHLY and CDR2 FYNNEI. The V gene end was trimmed by 7 bases and the J gene end by 1 base; junction bases not matched to a gene: 10. There are 16 residues in the CDR3. The CDR3 sequence: CASTQRVSGGTDTQYF. The CDR3 coding sequence is TGTGCCAGCACTCAAAGGGTTAGCGGGGGCACAGATACGCAGTATTTT. Based on the CDR3 plus reference TRBV2 and TRBJ2-3, the full variable domain is EPEVTQTPSHQVTQMGQEVILRCVPISNHLYFYWYRQILGQKVEFLVSFYNNEISEKSEIFDDQFSVERPDGSNFTLKIRSTKLEDSAMYFCASTQRVSGGTDTQYFGPGTRLTVL.

The chain couples TRBV11-2 to TRBJ1-6; D call uncertain. The CDR3 length is 14 residues. Per the germline V gene, CDR1 is SGHAT and CDR2 is FQNNGV. V gave up 5 bases and J gave up 5 bases, with 10 bases separating them. In DNA form, the CDR3 reads TGTGCCAGCAGCCCTGAGGCTCATAATTCACCCCTCCACTTT. Its translation: CASSPEAHNSPLHF.

This chain joins TRBV12-5 and TRBJ2-1; tentatively, D is TRBD2 (6 bases). Germline loops: CDR1 LGHNT, CDR2 FRNRAP. This CDR3 has 13 amino acids. Trimming removed 1 base at V and 6 bases at J, with 7 bases between. The CDR3 DNA is TGTGCTAGTGGTTTGGGGGGAGGCAATGAGCAGTTCTTC. It is translated as CASGLGGGNEQFF.

The chain is built from TRBV9 and TRBJ1-3, with D unclear. V was cut by 0 bases and J by 0 bases, with 10 bases left in between. This CDR3 is 16 amino acids long. Germline loops: CDR1 SGDLS, CDR2 YYNGEE. CDR3 protein: CASSVDLRDSGNTIYF. DNA for the CDR3: TGTGCCAGCAGCGTAGACCTCCGGGACTCTGGAAACACCATATATTTT.

The J gene is TRBJ1-1, the V gene TRBV24-1, with TRBD1 as a possible D gene (6 bases). The germline gives CDR1 KGHDR, CDR2 SFDVKD. The CDR3 totals 15 residues. With 8 bases removed from V and 6 bases from J, the gap between germline ends came to 21 bases. The CDR3 loop reads CATTKGGVGIPEAFF. CDR3 DNA: TGTGCCACCACCAAGGGGGGGGTGGGAATACCTGAAGCTTTCTTT.

V is TRBV19 and J is TRBJ1-2; D gene ambiguous. There are 14 residues in the CDR3. CDR1 and CDR2 (germline): LNHDA, SQIVND (reference sequence). V shed 3 bases and J shed 5 bases, with 13 bases lying between them. The CDR3 loop reads CASSMARSGYGYTF. For the CDR3, the DNA is TGTGCCAGTAGTATGGCCAGGTCGGGGTATGGCTACACCTTC.

The gene calls are TRBV7-2 and TRBJ2-5; 8 bases agree with TRBD2. The CDR3 totals 16 residues. Trimming cost V 3 bases and J 0 bases; bases outside gene matches: 6. Germline V gives CDR1 SGHTA, CDR2 FQGNSA. The CDR3, as DNA: TGTGCCAGCAGCTTCGGGGGGGGCCTCTACCAAGAGACCCAGTACTTC. Its protein product is CASSFGGGLYQETQYF.

The V call is TRBV9, the J call TRBJ1-3, with 9 bases fitting TRBD1. Germline V gene data show CDR1 as SGDLS and CDR2 as YYNGEE. J gave up 8 bases and V 3 bases, and 9 bases lay outside the gene matches. CDR3 length: 15 residues. CDR3 sequence: CASSGSGTGFDTIYF. The DNA for the CDR3 is TGTGCCAGCAGCGGATCCGGGACAGGGTTTGACACCATATATTTT.

Only one count was recorded for this clone. The gene calls are TRBV6-2 or TRBV6-3 and TRBJ1-1; D remains unclear. The CDR3 is 13 amino acids. In germline, CDR1 is MNHEY, CDR2 SVGEGT. V lost 4 bases to trimming and J lost 4 bases, with 10 bases between them. In DNA form, the CDR3 reads TGTGCCAGCAGTTGGCGCCGGGGCACTGAAGCTTTCTTT. This translates into CASSWRRGTEAFF.

The chain combines TRBV7-9 with TRBJ1-1; D may be TRBD1 (5 bases). Trimming removed 0 bases at V and 10 bases at J, with 12 bases between. CDR3 length: 13 residues. Germline CDR1 SEHNR, CDR2 FQNEAQ (reference sequence). The CDR3 is CASSLAGQGVAFF. CDR3 coding DNA: TGTGCCAGCAGCTTAGCGGGGCAGGGCGTAGCTTTCTTT.

J is TRBJ1-5 and V is TRBV19, with 7 bases identical to TRBD1. CDR1 and CDR2 (germline): LNHDA, SQIVND (reference sequence). The V and J ends lost 7 bases and 6 bases, in that order; junction bases with no gene match: 9. The CDR3 length is 14 residues. The CDR3, as DNA: TGTGCCAGTACCTCTACAGGGGCCGGTCAGCCCCAGCATTTT. Protein: CASTSTGAGQPQHF. The entire variable domain, with the rest obtained from reference TRBV19 and TRBJ1-5, is as follows: DGGITQSPKYLFRKEGQNVTLSCEQNLNHDAMYWYRQDPGQGLRLIYYSQIVNDFQKGDIAEGYSVSREKKESFPLTVTSAQKNPTAFYLCASTSTGAGQPQHFGDGTRLSIL.

Concerning this clone itself: At the DNA level, this CDR3 is encoded by other sequences in the same sample as well. V is TRBV19 and J is TRBJ1-4; D not resolved. Germline V CDR1 and CDR2: LNHDA, SQIVND (reference sequence). This CDR3 has 15 residues. V lost 2 bases, J lost 1 base, and 8 bases lay in between. The CDR3 DNA sequence: TGTGCCAGTAGTATAACGGGTGGAACTAATGAAAAACTGTTTTTT. It translates to CASSITGGTNEKLFF.